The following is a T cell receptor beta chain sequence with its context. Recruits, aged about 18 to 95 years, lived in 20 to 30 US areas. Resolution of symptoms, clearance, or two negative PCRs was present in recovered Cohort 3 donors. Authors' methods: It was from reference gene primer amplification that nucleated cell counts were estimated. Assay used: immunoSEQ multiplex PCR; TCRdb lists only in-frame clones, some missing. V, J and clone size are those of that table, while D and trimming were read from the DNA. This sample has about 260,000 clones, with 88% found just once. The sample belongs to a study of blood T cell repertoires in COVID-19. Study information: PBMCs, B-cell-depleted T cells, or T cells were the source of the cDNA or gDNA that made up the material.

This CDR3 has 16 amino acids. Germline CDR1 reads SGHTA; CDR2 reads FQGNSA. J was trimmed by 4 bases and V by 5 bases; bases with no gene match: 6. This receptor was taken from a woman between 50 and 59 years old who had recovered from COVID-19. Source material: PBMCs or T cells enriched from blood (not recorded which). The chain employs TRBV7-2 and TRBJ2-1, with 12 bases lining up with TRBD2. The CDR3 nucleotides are TGTGCCAGCAGCCCCAGGACTAGCGGGACTTACAATGAGCAGTTCTTC. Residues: CASSPRTSGTYNEQFF.